This paragraph reports one T cell receptor (beta chain). The data were obtained in a study of a mutant IDH1 vaccine in newly diagnosed glioma. Overall study: Sex distribution of treated patients was roughly 62% male and about 40% female; mean age was about 40 years. Before enrollment, the patients had been treated with radiotherapy alone, temozolomide alone, or both together. Most of them had received both.

The sample's time point: baseline, week 1 (first vaccination visit). As to treatment: pre-vaccination baseline after standard-of-care therapy. Donor diagnoses consisted of new WHO grade 3 or 4 IDH1-mutant, ATRX-lost astrocytomas. CDR3 length: 12 residues. The germline V and J ends were trimmed by 5 bases and 2 bases, with 8 bases remaining between them. Germline V gene sequence: CDR1 SGHRS, CDR2 YFSETQ. Data came from immunoSEQ multiplex PCR; TCRdb stores just in-frame clones and leaves some out. The sample shows roughly 99,000 clones, 70% to 90% of them seen only once. This material consisted of PBMCs, taken from a glioma patient treated with radiotherapy, temozolomide or both. The rearrangement joins TRBV5-1 to TRBJ2-7; no firm D call. The origin of this receptor is a woman between 45 and 65 years old with glioma. The CDR3 reads CASRSGPYEQYF. CDR3 bases: TGCGCCAGCAGATCCGGACCCTACGAGCAGTACTTC.